A single sample is the source of the 32 T cell receptor beta chains below, sequenced in a study of cytomegalovirus exposure and HLA in healthy donors. 13 Jbeta primers and 60 Vbeta primers were used for the PCR. Repertoires were generated with immunoSEQ multiplex PCR, while TCRdb's copy carries only in-frame clones and drops some. The sample has tens of thousands of clones; 80% to 90% are singletons. The sample comprised PBMCs. These receptor sequences come from a woman aged 25 to 39 in good health and CMV-seronegative.

The V gene is TRBV9, the J gene TRBJ1-1, with TRBD1 matching over 7 bases. This CDR3 spans 15 amino acids. Germline V gene sequence: CDR1 SGDLS, CDR2 YYNGEE. The J segment lost 4 bases and the V segment lost 4 bases, leaving 10 bases of the junction unmatched. The CDR3 nucleotides are TGTGCCAGCAGCCGATCGGGACAGAGGGCCACTGAAGCTTTCTTT. Its translation is CASSRSGQRATEAFF.

This chain connects TRBV27 to TRBJ1-1; 7 positions agree with TRBD1. V gave up 6 bases and J gave up 4 bases; unmatched junction bases: 5. The CDR3 loop spans 13 amino acids. Germline CDR1 reads MNHEY; CDR2 reads SMNVEV (reference sequence). The CDR3 coding sequence is TGTGCCAGCAGCCTGACAGGGCTCACTGAAGCTTTCTTT. Translated: CASSLTGLTEAFF.

This chain joins TRBV4-1 and TRBJ2-7; 10 nucleotides align to TRBD1. Germline V gene lookup returns CDR1 MGHRA and CDR2 YSYEKL. The CDR3 covers 14 residues. V lost 11 bases to trimming and J lost 2 bases; unmatched junction nucleotides: 9. CDR3 sequence reads: CASSPGQGAYEQYF. In nucleotides, the CDR3 is TGCGCCTCCTCCCCCGGACAGGGGGCCTACGAGCAGTACTTC.

CDR3 sequence: CASSSRGTYEQYF. The CDR3, as DNA: TGTGCCAGCAGTAGCCGGGGGACCTACGAGCAGTACTTC. The genes are TRBV11-3 and TRBJ2-5, with D perhaps matching TRBD2 (6 bases). The DNA matches TRBJ2-7 better at its end, which makes the J call doubtful. Germline CDR1 and CDR2: SGHNT and YENEEA. CDR3 length: 13 residues.

V usage is TRBV28 and J usage is TRBJ1-6, with D maybe TRBD1 (6 bases). The germline gives CDR1 MDHEN, CDR2 SYDVKM. The CDR3 is 16 residues long. V lost 6 bases, J lost 4 bases, and 16 bases lay in between. Written as DNA, the CDR3 is TGTGCCAGCAGCATGGGAACAGGGATTTATAATTCACCCCTCCACTTT. Translated: CASSMGTGIYNSPLHF.

The J gene is TRBJ2-2, the V gene TRBV28; TRBD2 is a possible D gene (5 bases). Trimming stripped 3 bases from V and 3 bases from J, with 8 bases between. Germline assignment: CDR1 MDHEN and CDR2 SYDVKM. The CDR3 is 14 amino acids. CDR3 DNA sequence: TGTGCCAGCAGTTTCCTCGGGGACACCGGGGAGCTGTTTTTT. Its protein product is CASSFLGDTGELFF.

V and J are TRBV29-1 and TRBJ2-7; 8 bases are shared with TRBD1. Germline lookup yields CDR1 SQVTM and CDR2 ANQGSEA. The CDR3 covers 14 residues. J was trimmed by 5 bases and V by 6 bases; bases with no gene match: 12. The CDR3 sequence: CSVLSGQGPHEQYF. DNA for the CDR3: TGCAGCGTCTTGTCCGGACAGGGCCCCCACGAGCAGTACTTC.

The chain couples TRBV5-1 to TRBJ1-5; TRBD1 is a possible D gene (6 bases). Deletions cut 1 base from V and 8 bases from J, with 10 bases between. This CDR3 has 13 amino acids. Germline V gene data show CDR1 as SGHRS and CDR2 as YFSETQ. The CDR3 is CASSLKGVEPQHF. In DNA form, the CDR3 reads TGCGCCAGCAGCTTGAAGGGGGTAGAGCCCCAGCATTTT.

This clone was counted only a few times. The gene calls are TRBV6-5 and TRBJ1-1; D may be TRBD1 (6 bases). CDR3 length: 14 residues. Trimming shortened V by 5 bases and J by 2 bases, and 12 bases separated the two germline ends. Germline assignment: CDR1 MNHEY and CDR2 SVGAGI. The CDR3 coding sequence is TGTGCCAGCAGTCCACGACAGGCCAACACTGAAGCTTTCTTT. It encodes CASSPRQANTEAFF.

The chain couples TRBV11-3 to TRBJ1-6; a weak D match, TRBD1 (5 bases). Trimming left V 5 bases short and J 0 bases short, with 8 bases between. Germline-derived CDR1 and CDR2 are SGHNT and YENEEA. The CDR3 contains 15 residues. The CDR3 region is CASSTGGSYNSPLHF. Here the CDR3 DNA reads TGTGCCAGCAGCACCGGGGGCTCCTATAATTCACCCCTCCACTTT.

The chain couples TRBV28 to TRBJ2-5; D may be TRBD1 (5 bases). In germline, CDR1 is MDHEN, CDR2 SYDVKM. This CDR3 region has 19 residues. Trimming took off 1 base at V and 4 bases at J, with 25 bases between the two ends. DNA for the CDR3: TGTGCCAGCAGTTTATTACCGTCCCCCCTGCCAGGGATAAGAGAGACCCAGTACTTC. Its protein product is CASSLLPSPLPGIRETQYF.

The chain has TRBV5-4 and TRBJ1-2; D remains ambiguous. V was trimmed by 1 base and J by 0 bases, leaving 13 bases between them. The CDR3 runs to 16 residues. Germline V CDR1 and CDR2: SGHNT, YYREEE (reference sequence). The CDR3 sequence: CASSLLFAATNYGYTF. DNA of the CDR3: TGTGCCAGCAGCTTGTTATTCGCAGCGACTAACTATGGCTACACCTTC.

This clone showed up just once. The genes are TRBV5-6 and TRBJ2-7; D remains unclear. V dropped 10 bases and J dropped 0 bases, with 20 bases sitting between them. This CDR3 region has 15 residues. The germline CDR1 and CDR2 sequences are SGHDT and YYEEEE. For the CDR3, the DNA is TGTGCCTCCTCCCGGCGGCCGTCCGTCTCCTACGAGCAGTACTTC. Protein sequence: CASSRRPSVSYEQYF.

V gene TRBV6-1 combines with J gene TRBJ1-5; no definite D call. Trimming left V 3 bases short and J 7 bases short, with 13 bases between. CDR3 length equals 14 residues. Germline CDR1 MNHNS, CDR2 SASEGT. The CDR3 nucleotides read TGTGCCAGCAGTGAGGTTGAGGGCGGCCAGCCCCAGCATTTT. Protein: CASSEVEGGQPQHF.

This clone is a singleton in its sample. The gene calls are TRBV28 and TRBJ1-2; a possible D gene is TRBD1 (5 bases). The CDR3 is 10 amino acids. V was pared by 4 bases and J by 10 bases, with 7 bases between. CDR1 MDHEN and CDR2 SYDVKM come from the germline V gene. CDR3 in DNA: TGTGCCAGCAGTTCGGGGGTCTACACCTTC. It translates to CASSSGVYTF.

The V gene is TRBV6-1, the J gene TRBJ1-2; TRBD1 might be the D (5 bases). Germline CDR1 reads MNHNS; CDR2 reads SASEGT. Trimming pared 5 bases from V and 4 bases from J, leaving 11 bases between. This CDR3 is 13 amino acids long. This CDR3 reads CASSRGTIYGYTF. CDR3 DNA sequence: TGTGCCAGCAGTAGGGGCACTATCTATGGCTACACCTTC.

The sample holds a few counts of this clone. In DNA form, the CDR3 reads TGTGCCAGCAGCTCCCCATACATAGCGGGGGGGTACGAGCAGTACTTC. Protein: CASSSPYIAGGYEQYF. The J gene is TRBJ2-7, the V gene TRBV5-6; 11 nucleotides line up with TRBD2. Trimming cost V 3 bases and J 4 bases; bases outside gene matches: 9. The germline V gene encodes CDR1 SGHDT and CDR2 YYEEEE. This CDR3 comprises 16 residues. The complete variable domain, with remaining parts taken from reference TRBV5-6 and TRBJ2-7, reads DAGVTQSPTHLIKTRGQQVTLRCSPKSGHDTVSWYQQALGQGPQFIFQYYEEEERQRGNFPDRFSGHQFPNYSSELNVNALLLGDSALYLCASSSPYIAGGYEQYFGPGTRLTVT.

This rearrangement joins TRBV5-4 to TRBJ2-3; possible D gene TRBD1, 6 bases. V was trimmed by 3 bases and J by 2 bases, leaving 13 bases between them. The CDR3 is 15 residues long. Germline values: CDR1 SGHNT, CDR2 YYREEE (reference sequence). The CDR3 sequence: CASSSLGDNTDTQYF. The CDR3 nucleotides are TGTGCCAGCAGCTCGCTCGGGGACAACACAGATACGCAGTATTTT.

The chain joins TRBV7-8 to TRBJ1-5; TRBD1 agrees at 10 bases. Germline loops: CDR1 SGHVS, CDR2 FQNEAQ. This CDR3 comprises 16 residues. With V trimmed by 5 bases and J by 1 base, 5 bases remained unmatched. CDR3 amino acids: CASSRDRGRSNQPQHF. The CDR3 DNA follows: TGTGCCAGCAGCCGGGACAGGGGTCGGAGCAATCAGCCCCAGCATTTT.

The gene calls are TRBV7-2 and TRBJ1-5, with D maybe TRBD1 (6 bases). Germline V gene sequence: CDR1 SGHTA, CDR2 FQGNSA. V was cut by 1 base and J by 6 bases, with 10 bases left in between. The CDR3 is 14 residues long. CDR3 nucleotides: TGTGCCAGCAGCTTAGTACAGGGTCCTCAGCCCCAGCATTTT. Amino acids: CASSLVQGPQPQHF.

This sequence joins TRBV12-5 and TRBJ2-1, with D tentatively TRBD1 (6 bases). Trimming removed 4 bases at V and 2 bases at J, with 24 bases between. The CDR3 is 19 amino acids. Germline V gene sequence: CDR1 LGHNT, CDR2 FRNRAP. As DNA, the CDR3 is TGTGCTAGTGGTTACCAAGCCTTCGCAGGGGCTGGCGCCTACAATGAGCAGTTCTTC. Protein product: CASGYQAFAGAGAYNEQFF.

The chain has TRBV2 and TRBJ1-5; the D is unclear. Per the germline V gene, CDR1 is SNHLY and CDR2 is FYNNEI. Trimming took 8 bases from V and 3 from J, leaving 11 bases between them. The CDR3 runs to 13 residues. As DNA, the CDR3 is TGTGCCAGCTCGAGCCAATTCAATCAGCCCCAGCATTTT. Protein: CASSSQFNQPQHF.

The chain uses TRBV28 and TRBJ2-2; 7 bases are a match to TRBD1. Germline lookup yields CDR1 MDHEN and CDR2 SYDVKM. The CDR3 runs 15 residues. The V segment lost 10 bases and the J segment 2 bases; nucleotides outside the gene matches: 10. The CDR3 loop is CATPSRDSNTGELFF. The CDR3 DNA is TGTGCCACCCCCTCTCGGGACAGCAACACCGGGGAGCTGTTTTTT.

V gene TRBV9 combines with J gene TRBJ1-1; D not resolved. CDR3 length equals 14 residues. The germline CDR1 and CDR2 sequences are SGDLS and YYNGEE. V was shortened by 1 base and J by 0 bases, with 7 bases between the two germline ends. CDR3 amino acids: CASSVLEMNTEAFF. The CDR3 coding sequence is TGTGCCAGCAGCGTATTAGAGATGAACACTGAAGCTTTCTTT.

The V call is TRBV5-4, the J call TRBJ1-6; tentatively, D is TRBD1 (6 bases). Germline V gene sequence: CDR1 SGHNT, CDR2 YYREEE (reference sequence). Trimming took off 5 bases at V and 6 bases at J, with 18 bases between the two ends. This CDR3 is built from 16 residues. CDR3 amino acids: CASRDLLQGSNSPLHF. The CDR3 region has the DNA TGTGCCAGCAGGGACCTGTTACAGGGATCTAATTCACCCCTCCACTTT.

The V and J genes are TRBV6-1 and TRBJ1-2; the D gene is possibly TRBD1 (5 bases). Germline CDR1 reads MNHNS; CDR2 reads SASEGT. The CDR3 length is 16 residues. Trimming shortened V by 2 bases and J by 10 bases, and 23 bases separated the two germline ends. This CDR3 is CASSETRLRTGSYYTF. The CDR3 DNA is TGTGCCAGCAGTGAAACCCGTCTGAGAACAGGCTCTTACTACACCTTC.

The chain joins TRBV19 to TRBJ2-3; the match to TRBD1 covers 10 bases. Unmatched junction bases numbered 3, after V lost 5 bases and J lost 4 bases. The CDR3 spans 14 residues. Germline CDR1 reads LNHDA; CDR2 reads SQIVND (reference sequence). The CDR3 sequence: CASSATGGADTQYF. The CDR3 DNA reads TGTGCCAGTAGTGCGACAGGGGGCGCAGATACGCAGTATTTT.

The sample holds one count of this clone. The rearrangement joins TRBV10-3 to TRBJ2-7; D gene uncertain. The CDR3 has 12 residues. Trimming shortened V by 5 bases and J by 3 bases, and 8 bases separated the two germline ends. Germline V gives CDR1 ENHRY, CDR2 SYGVKD. Here the CDR3 reads CAISLKDYEQYF. The CDR3 DNA follows: TGTGCCATCAGTCTAAAAGACTACGAGCAGTACTTC.

The genes are TRBV5-1 and TRBJ2-7; 9 positions match TRBD2. The CDR3 runs to 16 residues. CDR1 and CDR2 (germline): SGHRS, YFSETQ. Trimming took 1 base from V and 7 from J; bases not matched to a gene: 12. The CDR3 coding sequence is TGCGCCAGCAGCTTGTCGACTAGCGGAGCCAGGGTGGAGCAGTACTTC. This codes for CASSLSTSGARVEQYF.

V is TRBV7-9 and J is TRBJ2-2; D might be TRBD2 (5 bases). Germline CDR1 and CDR2: SEHNR and FQNEAQ (reference sequence). CDR3 length: 16 residues. V was pared by 7 bases and J by 2 bases, with 17 bases between. The CDR3 region has the DNA TGTGCCAGCACCCCGCGCGGGCAGGTCAACACCGGGGAGCTGTTTTTT. Translated, it gives CASTPRGQVNTGELFF.

The chain has TRBV10-3 and TRBJ2-3, with a possible D match to TRBD2 (6 bases). This CDR3 spans 14 amino acids. V shed 4 bases and J shed 4 bases, with 12 bases lying between them. CDR1 is ENHRY, CDR2 SYGVKD, per germline. The CDR3 bases are TGTGCCATCAGTGGCGGCTGGGAGGCAGATACGCAGTATTTT. Amino acids: CAISGGWEADTQYF.

The CDR3 region has the DNA TGCGCCAGCAGCCTTGGGACAGGTACTATGAACACTGAAGCTTTCTTT. Protein sequence: CASSLGTGTMNTEAFF. V and J are TRBV4-3 and TRBJ1-1; 8 bases map to TRBD1. There are 16 residues in the CDR3. V lost 4 bases to trimming and J lost 0 bases; unmatched junction nucleotides: 7. Germline CDR1 LGHNA, CDR2 YSLEER.